A selection of T cell receptor beta chains follows, all from one sample in a study of tumor and adjacent non-tumor tissue in lung cancer. MiXCR, run by TCRdb on the multiplex PCR reads, gives a single entry per CDR3 protein. The repertoire holds around 100,000 distinct CDR3 sequences, over 55% seen once, with approximately 19% in the top ten. Material: distant non-tumor lung tissue. These receptors all come from a man aged 25 to 40 with non-small cell lung cancer. CDR3s include the opening cysteine and the closing phenylalanine or tryptophan. The D gene is left open where the match is weak. Expanded clones are given a class, and other clones once, few, many or no size at all.

D: TRBD1
V: TRBV6-1
J: TRBJ1-4
size: many
DNA: TGTGCCAGCAGTCAACAGGGGGTACGGACTAATGAAAAACTGTTTTTT
CDR3: CASSQQGVRTNEKLFF

D: .
V: TRBV11-2
J: TRBJ2-1
size: .
DNA: TGTGCCAGCAACCCTCGGCAGTGCGGATACTCCTACAATGAGCAGTTCTTC
CDR3: CASNPRQCGYSYNEQFF

D: .
V: TRBV20-1
J: TRBJ1-2
size: once
DNA: TGCAGTGCTAGAGATTCAGGGAGCGGAGCATACTATGGCTACACCTTC
CDR3: CSARDSGSGAYYGYTF

D: TRBD1
V: TRBV20-1
J: TRBJ2-1
size: .
DNA: TGCAGTGTAGACAGGGCTAATGAGCAGTTCTTC
CDR3: CSVDRANEQFF

D: TRBD2
V: TRBV5-5
J: TRBJ2-3
size: once
DNA: TGTTCCAGCAGCTTGGAGCTAACGGGGGGGCGAGATACGCAGTATTTT
CDR3: CSSSLELTGGRDTQYF

D: .
V: TRBV29-1
J: TRBJ1-1
size: .
DNA: TGCATCGTTGAGGGGCAGAACACTGGAGCTTTCTTT
CDR3: CIVEGQNTGAFF

D: .
V: TRBV5-4
J: TRBJ1-6
size: .
DNA: TGTACCAACAGCTTGGGTCGGGGTGATTCACCCCTCCACTTT
CDR3: CTNSLGRGDSPLHF

D: TRBD1
V: TRBV6-1
J: TRBJ2-7
size: .
DNA: TGTGCCAACAATATCAGGGGGTACTACGAGCAGTACTTC
CDR3: CANNIRGYYEQYF

D: TRBD1
V: TRBV29-1
J: TRBJ1-2
size: .
DNA: TGCAGCGTAGGAGCCTCCGGGACAGCCCTATGTGGCTACACCTTT
CDR3: CSVGASGTALCGYTF

D: TRBD1
V: TRBV6-1
J: TRBJ2-3
size: many
DNA: TGTGCCAGCAGTGAGGACAGGGCACCCACAGATACGCAGTATTTT
CDR3: CASSEDRAPTDTQYF

D: .
V: TRBV11-2
J: TRBJ2-2
size: .
DNA: TGTGCCAGCAGCTTAGAACGGATGAACACCGGGGAGCTGTTTTTT
CDR3: CASSLERMNTGELFF

D: .
V: TRBV11-1
J: TRBJ1-1
size: .
DNA: TGTGCCAGCAGCGGGTTGAACACTGAAACTTTCTTT
CDR3: CASSGLNTETFF

D: .
V: TRBV6-6
J: TRBJ2-3
size: .
DNA: TGCGCCAGCAGTCCTCGGGCCGCGTTGGAGGATACGCAGTATTTT
CDR3: CASSPRAALEDTQYF

D: TRBD2
V: TRBV6-1
J: TRBJ2-1
size: .
DNA: TGTGCCAGCAGCGGCCGAGCTAGCGGGTGTAATAAGCAGTTCTTC
CDR3: CASSGRASGCNKQFF

D: .
V: TRBV20-1
J: TRBJ2-7
size: .
DNA: TGCAGTGCTACTTGGGATAGGGGCTCCTACGAGCAGTACTTC
CDR3: CSATWDRGSYEQYF

D: .
V: TRBV11-3
J: TRBJ2-3
size: once
DNA: TGTGCCAGCAGCCCACGAGCGAGAGGGCGCGCAGATACGCAGTATTTT
CDR3: CASSPRARGRADTQYF

D: .
V: TRBV20-1
J: TRBJ1-2
size: .
DNA: TGCAATGCTGGCGGGACGGTGATCGGAGGCTACAACTTC
CDR3: CNAGGTVIGGYNF

D: .
V: TRBV6-1
J: TRBJ1-2
size: many
DNA: TGTGCCAGCAGTGAAGCTGAAGGGGAGGGCTATGGCTACACCTTC
CDR3: CASSEAEGEGYGYTF

D: .
V: TRBV10-1
J: TRBJ2-7
size: .
DNA: TGCGCCAGCACCAGGGGACTATCCTACGAGCAGTACTTC
CDR3: CASTRGLSYEQYF

D: .
V: TRBV7-3
J: TRBJ2-1
size: .
DNA: TGTGCCAGCAGCCCAGGACTAGGGGGAGATGAGCAGTTCTTC
CDR3: CASSPGLGGDEQFF

D: TRBD1
V: TRBV29-1
J: TRBJ2-7
size: .
DNA: TGCAGTGTTCTGGGACAGGGCCCCCAGTACTTC
CDR3: CSVLGQGPQYF

D: .
V: TRBV7-8
J: TRBJ1-2
size: .
DNA: TGTGCCAGCAGCTTAGGATTGGTCCGGGGCCGCGGCTACACCTTC
CDR3: CASSLGLVRGRGYTF

D: TRBD1
V: TRBV20-1
J: TRBJ1-3
size: once
DNA: TGCAGTGCTAGCTCCTGGACAGGGTATAGCATCATATATTTT
CDR3: CSASSWTGYSIIYF

D: .
V: TRBV11-2
J: TRBJ1-2
size: .
DNA: TGTGCCAGCAGCTCTGCTAGTGGGACCCAGGGCTACACCTTC
CDR3: CASSSASGTQGYTF

D: .
V: TRBV6-1
J: TRBJ2-1
size: .
DNA: TGTACCAGCAGTGAAAACCCCCACAGCACTGAGTTCTTC
CDR3: CTSSENPHSTEFF

D: .
V: TRBV20-1
J: TRBJ1-5
size: .
DNA: TGCAGTACCATCGACCGGGGGACCGAGCCCCAACATTTT
CDR3: CSTIDRGTEPQHF

D: .
V: TRBV4-3
J: TRBJ1-4
size: .
DNA: TGCGCCACCAGCGCTACCCCCGGGTGGAGCGAAAAACTGCCTTTT
CDR3: CATSATPGWSEKLPF

D: TRBD2
V: TRBV4-1
J: TRBJ2-5
size: few
DNA: TGCGCCAGCAGTCAAGATGGGGGGCTAGCGGGAGGTACGGAGACCCAGTACTTC
CDR3: CASSQDGGLAGGTETQYF

D: TRBD2
V: TRBV20-1
J: TRBJ2-7
size: many
DNA: TGCAGTGCTAGACCCTGGACTAGTGGTAACTCCTACGAGCAGTACTTC
CDR3: CSARPWTSGNSYEQYF

D: .
V: TRBV28
J: TRBJ2-5
size: .
DNA: TGTGCCAGCAGTTCGCTGGGTTTAGAAGGGACCCAGTACTTC
CDR3: CASSSLGLEGTQYF

D: TRBD2
V: TRBV4-2
J: TRBJ2-3
size: .
DNA: TGTGCCAGCAGCAGGAGAGGGGCCCAGCGGGAGGGAAGAGATATGCAATATTTT
CDR3: CASSRRGAQREGRDMQYF

D: .
V: TRBV11-3
J: TRBJ1-4
size: .
DNA: TGTGTCAGCAGCTCATGGGCAGGGAGTCCGCTCAATGAAAAACTGTTTTTT
CDR3: CVSSSWAGSPLNEKLFF

D: TRBD1
V: TRBV20-1
J: TRBJ1-5
size: many
DNA: TGCAGTGCTTCCCAAGGGACAGGGAATCAGCCCCAGCATTTT
CDR3: CSASQGTGNQPQHF

D: .
V: TRBV11-2
J: TRBJ1-6
size: .
DNA: TGTGCCAGCAGCTCCCTATCCGGGTCGGATTCACTCCTCCACTTT
CDR3: CASSSLSGSDSLLHF

D: TRBD2
V: TRBV6-5
J: TRBJ2-3
size: .
DNA: TGTACCAGCGTACTAGCGGGGACCACCACAGATACGCAGTATTTT
CDR3: CTSVLAGTTTDTQYF

D: .
V: TRBV20-1
J: TRBJ2-3
size: .
DNA: TGCGATGCTCCCAGGGTGGGGCGTGGAGATACGCAGTATTTT
CDR3: CDAPRVGRGDTQYF

D: TRBD1
V: TRBV11-2
J: TRBJ1-1
size: .
DNA: TGTGCCAGCAGCTTTTCAGGGGGCAACACTGAAGCTTTCTTT
CDR3: CASSFSGGNTEAFF

D: TRBD2
V: TRBV4-2
J: TRBJ2-1
size: .
DNA: TGTGCCAGCAGCCAAGATCGGGCTAGCGGACCCTACAATGAACAGTTCTTC
CDR3: CASSQDRASGPYNEQFF

D: .
V: TRBV6-5
J: TRBJ1-2
size: .
DNA: TGTGCCAGCAATTACGATGAGTCGTGGGCTAACTATGGCTATACCTTC
CDR3: CASNYDESWANYGYTF

D: .
V: TRBV5-4
J: TRBJ2-1
size: many
DNA: TGTGCCAGCAGCTTCACTAGTCAAAGGTACAATGAGCAGTTCTTC
CDR3: CASSFTSQRYNEQFF

D: .
V: TRBV19
J: TRBJ1-2
size: .
DNA: TGTGCCAGTAGCTCCAGTTCTGGCTACACCTTC
CDR3: CASSSSSGYTF

D: TRBD2
V: TRBV7-9
J: TRBJ2-1
size: .
DNA: TGTGCCAGTAGCGCCGCGCGAGCGGGGCCGTACAATGAGCTGTTCTTC
CDR3: CASSAARAGPYNELFF

D: .
V: TRBV4-1
J: TRBJ2-7
size: .
DNA: TGCACCAGCAGCCAACTAACAGACTACGACCAGTACTTC
CDR3: CTSSQLTDYDQYF

D: .
V: TRBV6-5
J: TRBJ2-5
size: few
DNA: TGTGCCAGCAGTTACACCTCACGGAGCCAAGAGACCCAGTACTTC
CDR3: CASSYTSRSQETQYF

D: .
V: TRBV20-1
J: TRBJ1-1
size: once
DNA: TGCAATGCTCCACGGGGGGGTGGCACTGAAGCTTTTTTT
CDR3: CNAPRGGGTEAFF

D: .
V: TRBV4-3
J: TRBJ1-6
size: .
DNA: TGCGCCAACAGCCAAGATGACCAGGGCCGATCACCCCTCCACTTT
CDR3: CANSQDDQGRSPLHF

D: TRBD2
V: TRBV6-6
J: TRBJ2-5
size: .
DNA: TGTGCCAGCAGCGTGACTAGCGGGGGCCAAGAGACCCAGTACTTC
CDR3: CASSVTSGGQETQYF

D: TRBD2
V: TRBV5-1
J: TRBJ2-3
size: many
DNA: TGCGCCAGCAGACTGACTAGCGGGAATGCAGATACGCAGTATTTT
CDR3: CASRLTSGNADTQYF